One sample yielded the 20 T cell receptor beta chains listed below, sequenced in a study of radiation and T cells in renal cell carcinoma. Specified treatment: 15 Gy SBRT to primary tumor, nephrectomy 4 weeks later. Libraries were prepared by immunoSEQ multiplex PCR; TCRdb keeps only in-frame clonotypes and omits some of them. The table includes around 16,000 clones, roughly 50% detected once. The sequencing here drew on tumor tissue, taken from a patient whose treatment included radiotherapy and nephrectomy. The receptors originated from a woman aged 60-75 years with renal cell carcinoma.

This clone has only a few counts. The gene calls are TRBV5-1 and TRBJ1-2; D call uncertain. The CDR3 spans 12 residues. Germline loops: CDR1 SGHRS, CDR2 YFSETQ. V gave up 5 bases and J gave up 8 bases, with 13 bases separating them. CDR3 nucleotides: TGCGCCAGCAGGCAGACTCCGGAGGGCTACACCTTC. Translating gives CASRQTPEGYTF.

V and J are TRBV4-2 and TRBJ2-2; 7 bases are shared with TRBD2. V shed 5 bases, J shed 8 bases, and the junction held 11 bases outside the gene matches. Germline-derived CDR1 and CDR2 are LGHNA and YNFKEQ. The CDR3 contains 15 residues. The CDR3 region is CASSEGLSVPGELFF. The CDR3 DNA reads TGTGCCAGCAGCGAGGGACTATCCGTTCCTGGGGAGCTGTTTTTT.

This clone came up a few times. The chain is built from TRBV28 and TRBJ2-5; 8 bases fit TRBD2. The CDR3 has 13 amino acids. The germline V gene encodes CDR1 MDHEN and CDR2 SYDVKM. The junction had 10 bases not matched to a gene; V was cut back by 11 bases and J by 5 bases. The DNA for the CDR3 is TGTGCCTCCGGGGGGGGCCTTTCGGAGACCCAGTACTTC. It encodes CASGGGLSETQYF.

The V call is TRBV28, the J call TRBJ2-7; 16 nucleotides line up with TRBD2. There are 18 residues in the CDR3. V shed 4 bases, J shed 4 bases, and the junction held 10 bases outside the gene matches. Per the germline V gene, CDR1 is MDHEN and CDR2 is SYDVKM. The chain's CDR3 is CASSSGTSGRAWSYEQYF. As DNA, the CDR3 is TGTGCCAGCAGTTCCGGGACTAGCGGGAGGGCCTGGTCTTACGAGCAGTACTTC.

This chain links TRBV19 with TRBJ1-1, with a possible D match to TRBD1 (6 bases). CDR3 length equals 14 residues. The V gene's germline CDR1 is LNHDA and CDR2 SQIVND (reference sequence). V was trimmed by 3 bases and J by 2 bases, leaving 10 bases between them. CDR3 nucleotide sequence: TGTGCCAGTAGTATCGAACAGGGAAACACTGAAGCTTTCTTT. Protein product: CASSIEQGNTEAFF.

A few counts support this clone. A far larger clone is one nucleotide away, so this likely arose from a read error. The genes are TRBV5-5 and TRBJ2-4, with TRBD2 identical over 11 bases. Germline V gene lookup returns CDR1 SGHKS and CDR2 YYEKEE (reference sequence). After removal of 4 bases from V and 5 bases from J, the junction contained 2 bases not matched to a gene. The CDR3 totals 14 residues. The CDR3 region is CASSPGLAENIQYF. In DNA, the CDR3 is TGTGCCAGCAGCCCGGGACTAGCGGAAAACATTCAGTACTTC.

This clone was counted ten times or more. The J gene is TRBJ2-7, the V gene TRBV6-5, with D possibly matching TRBD2 (6 bases). CDR1 is MNHEY, CDR2 SVGAGI, per germline. V lost 5 bases, J lost 8 bases, and 13 bases lay in between. CDR3 length: 12 residues. The CDR3 here is CASSTGVNKQYF. In DNA, the CDR3 is TGTGCCAGCAGTACGGGAGTTAACAAGCAGTACTTC.

The count of this clone is one. J is TRBJ2-1 and V is TRBV2; perhaps TRBD2 as D (6 bases). Germline V CDR1 and CDR2: SNHLY, FYNNEI. The V gene lost 8 bases and the J gene lost 9 bases, with 17 bases spanning the gap. The CDR3 covers 13 residues. The CDR3 DNA reads TGTGCCAGCCCGATCGGTGGAGGGAGTGAGCAGTTCTTC. This encodes CASPIGGGSEQFF.

The rearrangement links TRBV6-1 to TRBJ1-1; 7 nucleotides match TRBD1. CDR3 length: 14 amino acids. Germline V CDR1 and CDR2: MNHNS, SASEGT. V dropped 5 bases and J dropped 1; count of bases not matched to a gene: 4. The CDR3 sequence is CASSTGTENTEAFF. In nucleotides, the CDR3 is TGTGCCAGCAGTACCGGGACAGAGAACACTGAAGCTTTCTTT.

J is TRBJ2-3 and V is TRBV5-4; 13 nucleotides line up with TRBD2. CDR1 SGHNT and CDR2 YYREEE come from the germline V gene (reference sequence). V shed 5 bases, J shed 3 bases, and the junction held 6 bases outside the gene matches. The CDR3 runs to 16 residues. CDR3 DNA sequence: TGTGCCAGCAGGAACCCGGGACTAGCGGGAACAGATACGCAGTATTTT. Amino acids: CASRNPGLAGTDTQYF.

This clone was detected a few times. The genes are TRBV19 and TRBJ1-6; weak D call: TRBD1 (5 bases). The CDR3 has 13 amino acids. V was trimmed by 10 bases and J by 7 bases, leaving 14 bases between them. Germline V gene data show CDR1 as LNHDA and CDR2 as SQIVND (reference sequence). The CDR3 DNA reads as TGTGCCACCGCGGATGACAGAAATTCACCCCTCCACTTT. It encodes CATADDRNSPLHF.

The chain couples TRBV6-5 to TRBJ1-5, with D perhaps TRBD1 (6 bases). Germline V gives CDR1 MNHEY, CDR2 SVGAGI. The V end lost 5 bases, the J end lost 4 bases, and 12 bases lay between the germline ends. The CDR3 loop spans 14 amino acids. In nucleotides, the CDR3 is TGTGCCAGCAGTGAAACAGGGATTAATCAGCCCCAGCATTTT. Translating it yields CASSETGINQPQHF.

This clone appeared many times. This chain connects TRBV11-2 to TRBJ2-3, with TRBD1 matching over 7 bases. The CDR3 runs 14 residues. V lost 3 bases and J lost 2; bases outside the gene matches: 2. Germline V gene sequence: CDR1 SGHAT, CDR2 FQNNGV. CDR3 amino acids: CASSFGQVTDTQYF. The CDR3 nucleotides read TGTGCCAGCAGCTTCGGACAGGTCACAGATACGCAGTATTTT.

By frequency in the sample, this clone is medium-sized. This sequence joins TRBV7-6 and TRBJ2-7; D remains ambiguous. CDR3 length: 12 residues. V lost 5 bases and J lost 5, with 10 bases in between. Germline V gene sequence: CDR1 SGHVS, CDR2 FNYEAQ. CDR3 residues: CASSAVRDEQYF. CDR3 sequence (DNA): TGTGCCAGCAGCGCGGTTAGGGACGAGCAGTACTTC. Based on the CDR3 plus reference TRBV7-6 and TRBJ2-7, the full variable domain is GAGVSQSPRYKVTKRGQDVALRCDPISGHVSLYWYRQALGQGPEFLTYFNYEAQQDKSGLPNDRFSAERPEGSISTLTIQRTEQRDSAMYRCASSAVRDEQYFGPGTRLTVT.

This clone was seen only a few times. The CDR3: CSVEGQGGTEAFF. Here the CDR3 DNA reads TGCAGCGTTGAAGGACAGGGGGGCACTGAAGCTTTCTTT. This chain uses TRBV29-1 with TRBJ1-1, with 9 bases that match TRBD1. Trimming cost V 1 base and J 4 bases; bases outside gene matches: 1. Germline V gene sequence: CDR1 SQVTM, CDR2 ANQGSEA. This CDR3 is built from 13 residues.

This chain joins TRBV6-1 and TRBJ1-1; 8 positions match TRBD1. This CDR3 is 16 amino acids long. Germline V gene sequence: CDR1 MNHNS, CDR2 SASEGT. Losses at the gene ends were 4 bases for V and 5 bases for J; bases not matched to a gene: 12. CDR3 protein: CASSALPDREGTEAFF. CDR3 in DNA: TGTGCCAGCAGTGCCCTCCCGGACAGGGAGGGTACTGAAGCTTTCTTT.

There are a few counts of this clone. The rearrangement joins TRBV28 to TRBJ1-5; D uncertain. The CDR3 consists of 11 residues. Germline CDR1 and CDR2: MDHEN and SYDVKM. V dropped 3 bases and J dropped 3 bases, with 0 bases sitting between them. The chain's CDR3 is CASSFNQPQHF. CDR3 nucleotide sequence: TGTGCCAGCAGTTTCAATCAGCCCCAGCATTTT.

This chain connects TRBV14 to TRBJ1-2; 10 positions agree with TRBD1. With 6 bases clipped from V and 4 bases from J, the junction kept 8 bases outside the gene matches. CDR3 size: 15 residues. Germline V gene lookup returns CDR1 SGHDN and CDR2 FVKESK. The DNA for the CDR3 is TGTGCCAGCAGTCATGAGGGACAGGGGATCTATGGCTACACCTTC. It translates to CASSHEGQGIYGYTF.

The chain carries TRBV15 and TRBJ1-2; 11 nucleotides line up with TRBD1. Germline values: CDR1 LNHNV, CDR2 YYDKDF (reference sequence). This CDR3 has 14 amino acids. V trimming: 3 bases; J trimming: 5 bases; junction bases outside the gene matches: 2. Written as DNA, the CDR3 is TGTGCCACCAGCAGTGGGGACAGGGGGTATGGCTACACCTTC. This translates into CATSSGDRGYGYTF.

The rearrangement uses TRBV30 and TRBJ2-7; D not resolved. Germline V gene sequence: CDR1 GTSNPN, CDR2 SVGIG (reference sequence). V lost 0 bases and J 3 bases, leaving 15 bases between the germline ends. This CDR3 is built from 15 residues. The CDR3 region has the DNA TGTGCCTGGAGTGTATACGGGCCTTTCCGCTACGAGCAGTACTTC. This gives the protein CAWSVYGPFRYEQYF.